A single sample is the source of the 8 T cell receptor beta chains below, sequenced in a study of blood T cell repertoires in COVID-19. Assay: immunoSEQ multiplex PCR; the TCRdb copy retains only in-frame clones and omits some. The repertoire holds a few hundred thousand clones, 85% to 90% seen once, with 1.5% to 2% in the top ten. The sample consisted of PBMCs or T cells enriched from blood (not recorded which). These receptors came from a woman aged 25-40 years who had recovered from COVID-19.

This clone has more than one count but fewer than ten. The chain couples TRBV7-9 to TRBJ1-3, with 8 nucleotides matching TRBD1. V shed 5 bases and J 1 base; nucleotides not matched to a gene: 16. Germline V gene lookup returns CDR1 SEHNR and CDR2 FQNEAQ (reference sequence). The length of the CDR3 is 19 residues. The CDR3 is CASSPTGVDRASSGNTIYF. In nucleotides, the CDR3 is TGTGCCAGCAGCCCTACTGGGGTGGACAGGGCATCGTCTGGAAACACCATATATTTT.

This clone was seen only once. The chain is built from TRBV19 and TRBJ2-1; D is undetermined. Germline V gene lookup returns CDR1 LNHDA and CDR2 SQIVND (reference sequence). The V and J ends lost 4 bases and 9 bases respectively, with 13 bases between them. This CDR3 has 13 amino acids. The CDR3 sequence is CASSTNIVGEQFF. DNA of the CDR3: TGTGCCAGTAGTACAAATATAGTCGGTGAGCAGTTCTTC.

CDR3: CASSVALRANEKLFF. Here the CDR3 DNA reads TGTGCCAGCAGCGTAGCTCTTCGGGCTAATGAAAAACTGTTTTTT. The rearrangement joins TRBV9 to TRBJ1-4, with D unclear. Trimming stripped 0 bases from V and 3 bases from J, with 9 bases between. Germline CDR1 SGDLS, CDR2 YYNGEE. This CDR3 contains 15 residues.

The gene calls are TRBV24-1 and TRBJ2-1, with D unclear. V lost 2 bases and J 7 bases, leaving 5 bases between the germline ends. CDR3 length: 12 residues. From germline, CDR1 is KGHDR and CDR2 SFDVKD. DNA of the CDR3: TGTGCCACCAGTGATTGGAGAAATGAGCAGTTCTTC. The encoded protein is CATSDWRNEQFF.

The CDR3 here is CASSRGQAGGYTF. The CDR3 coding sequence is TGTGCCAGCAGTCGAGGACAGGCCGGGGGCTACACCTTC. The genes are TRBV6-5 and TRBJ1-2; 7 bases fit TRBD1. Germline CDR1 MNHEY, CDR2 SVGAGI. Trimming at V came to 5 bases and at J to 8 bases, leaving 8 bases not matched to a gene. This CDR3 is built from 13 residues.

The chain joins TRBV12-2 to TRBJ2-3; whether TRBD2, the table's D call, matches the DNA was not checked. TRBV12-2 is tagged as a pseudogene. The CDR3 length is 18 residues. CDR3 loop: CASRLRNPSGRAGDTQYF. The DNA of the CDR3 is TGTGCAAGTCGCTTACGAAATCCCAGCGGGAGGGCCGGGGATACGCAGTATTTT.

This clone was observed at least ten times. The chain combines TRBV30 with TRBJ1-1, with 10 nucleotides matching TRBD1. The junction had 4 bases not matched to a gene; V was cut back by 3 bases and J by 6 bases. This CDR3 has 13 amino acids. Germline CDR1 is GTSNPN and CDR2 is SVGIG (reference sequence). In DNA form, the CDR3 reads TGTGCCTGGAGGGGACAGGGGTTAGCTGAAGCTTTCTTT. Its translation is CAWRGQGLAEAFF.

V gene TRBV7-2 combines with J gene TRBJ1-2, with a possible D match to TRBD1 (6 bases). V gave up 3 bases and J gave up 5 bases, with 22 bases separating them. Germline V gives CDR1 SGHTA, CDR2 FQGNSA. The CDR3 is 17 residues long. In DNA, the CDR3 is TGTGCCAGCAGCTTGCTAGGACAGCCTGAACGAGCTTATGGCTACACCTTC. It specifies CASSLLGQPERAYGYTF.